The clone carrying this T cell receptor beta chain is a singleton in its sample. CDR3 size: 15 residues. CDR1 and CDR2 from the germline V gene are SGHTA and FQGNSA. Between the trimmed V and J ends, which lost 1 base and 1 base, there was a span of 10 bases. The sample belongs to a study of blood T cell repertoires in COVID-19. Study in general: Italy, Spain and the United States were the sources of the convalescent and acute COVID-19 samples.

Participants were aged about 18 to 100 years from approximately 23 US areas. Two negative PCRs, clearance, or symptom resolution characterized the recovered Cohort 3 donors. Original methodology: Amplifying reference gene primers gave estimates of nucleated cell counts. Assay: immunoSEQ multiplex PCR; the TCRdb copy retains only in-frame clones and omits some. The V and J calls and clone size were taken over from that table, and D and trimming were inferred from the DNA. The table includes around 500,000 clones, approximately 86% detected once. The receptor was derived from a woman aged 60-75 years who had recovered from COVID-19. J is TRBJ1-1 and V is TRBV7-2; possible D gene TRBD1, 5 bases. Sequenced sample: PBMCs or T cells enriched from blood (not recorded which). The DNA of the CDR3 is TGTGCCAGCAGCTTAGGGGGCACAGGGAACACTGAAGCTTTCTTT. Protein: CASSLGGTGNTEAFF.